This TCR beta chain was profiled in a study of OX40 agonist ivuxolimab in advanced cancers. Germline CDR1 is SEHNR and CDR2 is FQNEAQ (reference sequence). V was cut by 1 base and J by 4 bases, with 7 bases left in between. There are 13 residues in the CDR3. The method was immunoSEQ multiplex PCR; TCRdb's version includes in-frame clones alone and lacks a portion of them. The repertoire includes more than 35,000 clones, 65% to 85% of them detected once, and roughly 7.3% sits in the top ten. The sequence came from an adult with an advanced solid tumor such as melanoma, head and neck, liver or kidney cancer. The rearrangement links TRBV7-9 to TRBJ1-2; D remains unclear. The specimen was CD4+ or CD8+ T cells sorted from blood, collected in a trial of the OX40 agonist ivuxolimab. The CDR3, as DNA: TGTGCCAGCAGCTTAGAGACATCCTATGGCTACACCTTC. It yields the protein CASSLETSYGYTF.